This T cell receptor beta chain comes out of a study of CD8 T cells in Susac syndrome. Random hexamers primed reverse transcription of about 0.45 to 1 ug RNA. The TCR beta CDR3 was amplified by immunoSEQ multiplex PCR across 54 Vbeta, 13 Jbeta. TCRdb re-called the immunoSEQ multiplex PCR reads through MiXCR, storing one row per CDR3 protein. The sample lists about 280,000 distinct CDR3 sequences; approximately 81% were seen once. Germline CDR1 reads SGHTA; CDR2 reads FQGNSA. The CDR3 runs 16 residues. V shed 2 bases, J shed 6 bases, and the junction held 10 bases outside the gene matches. CD8+ and CD4+ blood T cells underwent TCR beta sequencing. TEMRA cells were enriched by FACS, and CD4+ and CD8+ T cells were negatively isolated.

The specimen sequenced was CD8+ T cells from PBMCs. The receptor was isolated from a human donor with multiple sclerosis. The rearrangement links TRBV7-2 to TRBJ2-1; 7 nucleotides match TRBD2. The CDR3 bases are TGTGCCAGCAGCTTATCCGCGGCGGGAGTTGGCAATGAGCAGTTCTTC. Translated, it gives CASSLSAAGVGNEQFF.